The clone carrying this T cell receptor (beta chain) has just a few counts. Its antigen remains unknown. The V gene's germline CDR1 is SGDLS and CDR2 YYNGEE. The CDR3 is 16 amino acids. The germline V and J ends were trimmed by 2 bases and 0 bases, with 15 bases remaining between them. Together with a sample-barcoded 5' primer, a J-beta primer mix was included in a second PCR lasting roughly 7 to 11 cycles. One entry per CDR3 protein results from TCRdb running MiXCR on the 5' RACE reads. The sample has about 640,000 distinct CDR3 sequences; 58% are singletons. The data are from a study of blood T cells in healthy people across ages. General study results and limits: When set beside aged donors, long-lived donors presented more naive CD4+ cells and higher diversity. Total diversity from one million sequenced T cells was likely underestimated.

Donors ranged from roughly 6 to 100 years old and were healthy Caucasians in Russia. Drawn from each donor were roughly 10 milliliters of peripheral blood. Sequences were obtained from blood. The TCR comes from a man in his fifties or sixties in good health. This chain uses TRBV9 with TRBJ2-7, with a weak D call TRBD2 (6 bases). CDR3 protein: CASSVGGAFSSYEQYF. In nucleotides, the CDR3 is TGTGCCAGCAGCGTTGGCGGGGCGTTTAGCTCCTACGAGCAGTACTTC.